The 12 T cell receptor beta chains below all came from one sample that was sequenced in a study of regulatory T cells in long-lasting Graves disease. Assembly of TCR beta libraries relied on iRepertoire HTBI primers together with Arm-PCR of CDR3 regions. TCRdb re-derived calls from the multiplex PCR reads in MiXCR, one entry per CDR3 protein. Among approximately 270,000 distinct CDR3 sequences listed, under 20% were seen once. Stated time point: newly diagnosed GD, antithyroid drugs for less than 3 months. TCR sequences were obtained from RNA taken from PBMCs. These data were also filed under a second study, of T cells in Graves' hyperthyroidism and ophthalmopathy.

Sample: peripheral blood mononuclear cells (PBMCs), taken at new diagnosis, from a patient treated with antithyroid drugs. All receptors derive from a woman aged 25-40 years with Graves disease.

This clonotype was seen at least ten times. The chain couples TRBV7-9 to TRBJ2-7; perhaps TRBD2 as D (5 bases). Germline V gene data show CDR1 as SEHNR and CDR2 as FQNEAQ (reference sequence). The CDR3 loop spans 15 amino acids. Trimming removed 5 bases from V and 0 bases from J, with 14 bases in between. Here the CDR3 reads CASSPRSGSSYEQYF. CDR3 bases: TGTGCCAGCAGCCCCCGGTCTGGGAGCTCCTACGAGCAGTACTTC.

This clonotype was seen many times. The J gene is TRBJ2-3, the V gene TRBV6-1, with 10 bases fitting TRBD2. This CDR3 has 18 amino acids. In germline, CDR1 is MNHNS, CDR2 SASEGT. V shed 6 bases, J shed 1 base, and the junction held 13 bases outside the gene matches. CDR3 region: CASRRKGLAGDRTDTQYF. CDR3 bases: TGTGCCAGCAGGCGAAAGGGGCTAGCGGGGGACCGCACAGATACGCAGTATTTT.

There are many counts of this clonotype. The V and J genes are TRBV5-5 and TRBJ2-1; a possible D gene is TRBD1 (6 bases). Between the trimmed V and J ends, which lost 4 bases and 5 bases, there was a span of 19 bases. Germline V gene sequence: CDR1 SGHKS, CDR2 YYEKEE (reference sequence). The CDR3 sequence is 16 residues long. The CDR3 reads CASSPHLTGTHNEQFF. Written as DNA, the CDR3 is TGTGCCAGCAGCCCTCACCTGACAGGTACACACAATGAGCAGTTCTTC.

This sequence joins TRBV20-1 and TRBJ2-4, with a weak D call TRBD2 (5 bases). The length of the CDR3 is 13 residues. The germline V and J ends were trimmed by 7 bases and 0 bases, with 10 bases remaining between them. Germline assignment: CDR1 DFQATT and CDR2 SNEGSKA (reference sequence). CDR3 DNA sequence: TGCAGTGGGTGGGAGCGAGCCAAAAACATTCAGTACTTC. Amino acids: CSGWERAKNIQYF.

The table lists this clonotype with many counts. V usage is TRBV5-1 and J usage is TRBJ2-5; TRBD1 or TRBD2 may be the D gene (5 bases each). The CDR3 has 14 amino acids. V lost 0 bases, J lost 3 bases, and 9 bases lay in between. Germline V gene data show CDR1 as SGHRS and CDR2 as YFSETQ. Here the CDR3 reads CASSLGGIEETQYF. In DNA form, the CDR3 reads TGCGCCAGCAGCTTGGGGGGGATCGAAGAGACCCAGTACTTC.

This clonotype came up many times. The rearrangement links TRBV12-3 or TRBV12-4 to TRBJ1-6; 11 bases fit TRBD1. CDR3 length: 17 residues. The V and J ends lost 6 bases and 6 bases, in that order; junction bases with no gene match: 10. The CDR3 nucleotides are TGTGCCAGCAGCCCTCTCCGGGACAGGGGGTTTAATTCACCCCTCCACTTT. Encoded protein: CASSPLRDRGFNSPLHF.

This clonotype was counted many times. In nucleotides, the CDR3 is TGTGCCAGCAGTCAGGGACAGGGGACTTTCTTT. It encodes CASSQGQGTFF. The chain uses TRBV27 and TRBJ1-1; 10 bases are a match to TRBD1. There are 11 residues in the CDR3. CDR1 is MNHEY and CDR2 is SMNVEV in the germline V gene (reference sequence). The ends lost 5 bases at V and 12 bases at J; junction bases unmatched: 3.

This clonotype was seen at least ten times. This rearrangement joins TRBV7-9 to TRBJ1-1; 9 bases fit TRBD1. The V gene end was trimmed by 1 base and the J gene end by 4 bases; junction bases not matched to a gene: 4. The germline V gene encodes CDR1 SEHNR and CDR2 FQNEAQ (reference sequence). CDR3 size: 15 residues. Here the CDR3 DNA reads TGTGCCAGCAGCTTAGAGGACAGGGGTGGCACTGAAGCTTTCTTT. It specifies CASSLEDRGGTEAFF.

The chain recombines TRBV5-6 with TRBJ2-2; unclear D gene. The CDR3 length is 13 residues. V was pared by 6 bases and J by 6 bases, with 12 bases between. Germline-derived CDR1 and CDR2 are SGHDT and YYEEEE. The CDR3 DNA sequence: TGTGCCAGCAACCCCTCTCTGTCCGGGGAGCTGTTTTTT. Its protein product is CASNPSLSGELFF.

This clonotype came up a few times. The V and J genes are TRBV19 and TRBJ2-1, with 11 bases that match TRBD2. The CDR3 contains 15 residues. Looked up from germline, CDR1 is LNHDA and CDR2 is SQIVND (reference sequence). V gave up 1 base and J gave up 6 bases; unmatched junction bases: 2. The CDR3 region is CASSIVAGGFNEQFF. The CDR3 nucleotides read TGTGCCAGTAGTATAGTAGCGGGGGGGTTCAATGAGCAGTTCTTC.

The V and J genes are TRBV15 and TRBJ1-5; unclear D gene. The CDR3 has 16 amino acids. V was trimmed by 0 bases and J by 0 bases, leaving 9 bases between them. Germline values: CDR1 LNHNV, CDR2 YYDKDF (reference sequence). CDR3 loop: CATSREEPYSNQPQHF. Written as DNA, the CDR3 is TGTGCCACCAGCAGAGAGGAGCCGTATAGCAATCAGCCCCAGCATTTT.

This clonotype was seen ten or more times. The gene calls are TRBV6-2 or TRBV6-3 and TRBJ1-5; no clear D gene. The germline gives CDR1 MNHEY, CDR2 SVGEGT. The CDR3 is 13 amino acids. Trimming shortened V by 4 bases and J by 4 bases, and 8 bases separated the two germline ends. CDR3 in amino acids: CASSSVGNQPQHF. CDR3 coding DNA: TGTGCCAGCAGTTCCGTCGGGAATCAGCCCCAGCATTTT.